Described below is a single T cell receptor beta chain sequence and its context. As for time point: cycle 4 day 1 (C4D1), after five to seven weeks of nivolumab. Every one of the patients relapsed after autologous stem cell transplantation (brentuximab vedotin exposure was variable). This sample was included in a study of PD-1 blockade in classical Hodgkin lymphoma. Assay: immunoSEQ multiplex PCR; the TCRdb copy retains only in-frame clones and omits some. This sample carries roughly 50,000 clones, around nine tenths of them seen once, and the ten largest clones take approximately 7%. The ends were cut back, 6 bases at V and 0 bases at J, with 17 bases in the middle. Per germline, CDR1 SGHAT and CDR2 FQNNGV. The CDR3 totals 16 residues.

The clonotype was recovered from a human donor with classical Hodgkin lymphoma. V is TRBV11-2 and J is TRBJ1-1; the D is unclear. The input for sequencing was peripheral blood mononuclear cells (PBMCs), taken before the fourth cycle of nivolumab. The CDR3 region is CASSRRLIPMNTEAFF. CDR3 DNA sequence: TGTGCCAGCAGTAGACGTTTGATCCCGATGAACACTGAAGCTTTCTTT.